Following are 10 T cell receptor beta chains from one sample sequenced in a study of T cells in Graves' hyperthyroidism and ophthalmopathy. Amplified TCR beta CDR3 regions derived from RNA transcripts. Primed by the HTBI set, a first-round RT-PCR was run on the TCR CDR3. TCRdb called the multiplex PCR reads again in MiXCR, with one record for every CDR3 protein. Of about 610,000 distinct CDR3 sequences in the sample, roughly 46% were seen once. Material for sequencing was peripheral blood or thyroid tissue (not recorded which). These receptors all stem from a woman aged 18-35 years with Graves' hyperthyroidism.

V gene TRBV6-5 combines with J gene TRBJ1-2; no clear D. Germline assignment: CDR1 MNHEY and CDR2 SVGAGI. The ends were cut back, 7 bases at V and 0 bases at J, with 12 bases in the middle. The length of the CDR3 is 14 residues. The CDR3 nucleotides read TGTGCCAGCACCCTAAGGGAAGCTAACTATGGCTACACCTTC. Amino acid sequence: CASTLREANYGYTF.

V is TRBV29-1 and J is TRBJ2-2, with D hard to call. Germline loops: CDR1 SQVTM, CDR2 ANQGSEA. The CDR3 has 12 residues. V was shortened by 4 bases and J by 4 bases, with 7 bases between the two germline ends. The DNA for the CDR3 is TGCAGCGTTGGAGTACTCACCGGGGAGCTGTTTTTT. This encodes CSVGVLTGELFF.

This clonotype was counted many times. One end of the junction is discordant with germline, which a read error may explain. The V call is TRBV7-9, the J call TRBJ2-5; TRBD2 is a possible D gene (6 bases). This CDR3 comprises 13 residues. CDR1 and CDR2 from the germline V gene are SEHNR and FQNEAQ (reference sequence). CDR3 nucleotides: TGTGCCAGTAGCTTAGCGGTGGAGAAGACCCAGTACTTC. Its protein product is CASSLAVEKTQYF. Supplemented by reference TRBV7-9 and TRBJ2-5, the full variable domain reads DTGVSQNPRHKITKRGQNVTFRCDPISEHNRLYWYRQTLGQGPEFLTYFQNEAQLEKSRLLSDRFSAERPKGSFSTLEIQRTEQGDSAMYLCASSLAVEKTQYFGPGTRLLVL.

This sequence joins TRBV4-1 and TRBJ2-1; D is undetermined. CDR3 size: 15 residues. V shed 6 bases and J shed 4 bases, with 16 bases lying between them. Germline V gives CDR1 MGHRA, CDR2 YSYEKL. The CDR3 DNA reads TGCGCCAGCAGGTTCGGGCTATGGGATTACAATGAGCAGTTCTTC. This gives the protein CASRFGLWDYNEQFF.

J is TRBJ2-7 and V is TRBV6-2 or TRBV6-3, with 10 bases lining up with TRBD2. The germline V gene has CDR1 MNHEY and CDR2 SVGEGT. The CDR3 length is 13 residues. J lost 3 bases, V lost 6 bases, and 2 bases had no gene match. As DNA, the CDR3 is TGTGCCAGCAGACTAGCGGGACACTACGAGCAGTACTTC. It encodes CASRLAGHYEQYF.

A remark on this clonotype: A much larger clone is a single base away; this may be a read error. In DNA, the CDR3 is TGTGCCAGCAGTGATCGCCCAGGGGGCTTCACCTATAATTCACCCCTCCACTTT. Translating it yields CASSDRPGGFTYNSPLHF. The J gene is TRBJ1-6, the V gene TRBV12-3 or TRBV12-4; the match to TRBD1 covers 8 bases. The CDR3 extends over 18 amino acids. V dropped 5 bases and J dropped 2; count of bases not matched to a gene: 11.

This clonotype was counted many times. The V call is TRBV9, the J call TRBJ1-5, with D possibly being TRBD1 (6 bases). Germline CDR1 and CDR2: SGDLS and YYNGEE. This CDR3 spans 14 amino acids. Trimming left V 4 bases short and J 6 bases short, with 14 bases between. In DNA, the CDR3 is TGTGCCAGCAGCTTGGAGGGGGTGGGTCAGCCCCAGCATTTT. Translating gives CASSLEGVGQPQHF.

Ten or more counts support this clonotype. The chain couples TRBV19 to TRBJ1-5; D might be TRBD1 (5 bases). The V and J ends lost 3 bases and 4 bases respectively, with 13 bases between them. This CDR3 comprises 15 residues. Per germline, CDR1 LNHDA and CDR2 SQIVND (reference sequence). Written as DNA, the CDR3 is TGTGCCAGTAGTATGACAGCGAAGGGGAATCAGCCCCAGCATTTT. It codes for CASSMTAKGNQPQHF.

Comment on this clonotype: Given a much more abundant clone one base away, this may be a read error. This chain joins TRBV25-1 and TRBJ1-2, with D perhaps TRBD1 (5 bases). The CDR3 extends over 13 amino acids. Deletions cut 4 bases from V and 6 bases from J, with 12 bases between. Looked up from germline, CDR1 is MGHDK and CDR2 is SYGVNS. The DNA for the CDR3 is TGTGCCAGCAGTGGACCCGGGGGGAATGGCTACACCTTC. Protein sequence: CASSGPGGNGYTF.

In nucleotides, the CDR3 is TGTGCCAGCAGTTTGAGCGAAAATAGCGGGAAGCAGTTCTTC. This codes for CASSLSENSGKQFF. The rearrangement links TRBV12-3 or TRBV12-4 to TRBJ2-5; 8 positions agree with TRBD2. Near its end, the DNA agrees better with TRBJ2-1, so the J call may be wrong. The CDR3 length is 14 residues.